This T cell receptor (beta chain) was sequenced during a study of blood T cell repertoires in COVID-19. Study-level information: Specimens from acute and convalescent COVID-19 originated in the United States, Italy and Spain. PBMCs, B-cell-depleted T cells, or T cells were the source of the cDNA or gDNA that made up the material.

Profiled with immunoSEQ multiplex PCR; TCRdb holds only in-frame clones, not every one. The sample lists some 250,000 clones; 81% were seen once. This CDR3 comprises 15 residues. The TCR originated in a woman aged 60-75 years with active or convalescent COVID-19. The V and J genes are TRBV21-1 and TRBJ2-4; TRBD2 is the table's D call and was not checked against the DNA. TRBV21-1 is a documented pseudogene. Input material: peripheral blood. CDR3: CASSKAADTKNIQYF. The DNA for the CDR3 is TGTGCCAGCAGCAAAGCGGCGGATACCAAAAACATTCAGTACTTC.